This T cell receptor beta chain emerged from a study of shared clonotypes between healthy human individuals. The overall study: The plates for each donor numbered three CD4 naive, three CD4 memory, two CD8 naive and one CD8 memory.

Clones were sequenced by immunoSEQ multiplex PCR, and TCRdb holds only the in-frame ones, with some missing. The sample records more than 550,000 clones, over 60% being singletons. Overall study results and limits: In general, naive subsets displayed greater estimated richness than memory subsets did.

Notes on this clone: What it binds is unknown.

Germline V gives CDR1 MGHRA, CDR2 YSYEKL. The CDR3 has 16 amino acids. Trimming cost V 1 base and J 4 bases; bases outside gene matches: 6. The TCR was taken from a woman in her thirties in good health. The chain uses TRBV4-1 and TRBJ2-7, with 11 bases that match TRBD2. Sequenced sample: memory CD4+ T cells sorted from blood. The subset: CD45RA-negative fraction. CDR3 bases: TGCGCCAGCAGCCAAGGGCGGGCTAGCGGGAGGTACGAGCAGTACTTC. Protein sequence: CASSQGRASGRYEQYF.